This T cell receptor beta chain derives from a study of blood T cell repertoires in COVID-19. Study in general: Sites across the United States, Italy and Spain contributed samples from acute and convalescent COVID-19. From T cells, B-cell-depleted T cells, or PBMCs came the material, which was cDNA or gDNA.

Profiled with immunoSEQ multiplex PCR; TCRdb holds only in-frame clones, not every one. Of about 90,000 clones listed, 75% to 90% are singletons. The receptor was isolated from a woman of 80 years or more with active or convalescent COVID-19. The sequencing sample was made of peripheral blood.

CDR3 amino acids: CASSQAPPRASWADTQYF. Here the CDR3 DNA reads TGCGCCAGCAGCCAGGCCCCTCCCCGGGCTAGCTGGGCAGATACGCAGTATTTT. This chain connects TRBV4-3 to TRBJ2-3; possibly TRBD2 for D (5 bases). CDR1 LGHNA and CDR2 YSLEER come from the germline V gene. The V gene lost 3 bases and the J gene lost 4 bases, with 23 bases spanning the gap. The CDR3 is 18 residues long.